These 24 T cell receptor beta chains were all obtained from the same sample, sequenced in a study of blood T cell repertoires in COVID-19. The data were produced by immunoSEQ multiplex PCR, yet TCRdb's version contains in-frame clones alone and is incomplete. The top ten hold around 7% of the sample, which has 350,000 or so clones, around 91% seen once. Sequences were obtained from peripheral blood. The receptors originated from a man aged 18 to 30 with active or convalescent COVID-19.

The rearrangement links TRBV7-9 to TRBJ1-4; TRBD1 aligns across 9 bases. V lost 3 bases to trimming and J lost 8 bases; unmatched junction nucleotides: 7. Looked up from germline, CDR1 is SEHNR and CDR2 is FQNEAQ (reference sequence). The CDR3 runs to 15 residues. CDR3 protein: CASSFTTGGEEKLFF. The CDR3 coding sequence is TGTGCCAGCAGCTTCACCACAGGGGGCGAAGAAAAACTGTTTTTT.

This clone appeared a few times. V and J are TRBV3-1 (or the pseudogene TRBV3-2) and TRBJ2-1; 8 bases fit TRBD2. The CDR3 totals 14 residues. Germline trimming cut 6 bases from V and 7 bases from J; bases unmatched to any gene: 8. The germline V gene has CDR1 LGHDT and CDR2 YNNKEL (reference sequence). DNA for the CDR3: TGTGCCAGCAGGGGGAGCGGGGGTCGGAATGAGCAGTTCTTC. This codes for CASRGSGGRNEQFF.

CDR3: CASSLVENNSPLHF. CDR3 sequence (DNA): TGTGCCAGCAGCTTAGTTGAGAACAATTCACCCCTCCACTTT. The chain uses TRBV7-9 and TRBJ1-6; D is uncertain. CDR1 and CDR2 from the germline V gene are SEHNR and FQNEAQ (reference sequence). The CDR3 loop spans 14 amino acids. Trimming cost V 1 base and J 7 bases, with 8 bases left between them. The whole variable domain, filled in from reference TRBV7-9 and TRBJ1-6, reads DTGVSQNPRHKITKRGQNVTFRCDPISEHNRLYWYRQTLGQGPEFLTYFQNEAQLEKSRLLSDRFSAERPKGSFSTLEIQRTEQGDSAMYLCASSLVENNSPLHFGNGTRLTVT.

The chain employs TRBV6-5 and TRBJ1-2; 9 bases match TRBD1. The germline gives CDR1 MNHEY, CDR2 SVGAGI. The CDR3 spans 16 residues. V trimming: 4 bases; J trimming: 5 bases; junction bases outside the gene matches: 11. For the CDR3, the DNA is TGTGCCAGCAGTTCCGACAGGGGGTTGGTGGCGTATGGCTACACCTTC. This sequence encodes CASSSDRGLVAYGYTF.

In nucleotides, the CDR3 is TGTGCCAGCAGCTTAGGAGGACAGGCGTACGAGCAGTACTTC. Protein sequence: CASSLGGQAYEQYF. The rearrangement joins TRBV11-2 to TRBJ2-7, with 7 bases matching TRBD1. The CDR3 contains 14 residues. Per germline, CDR1 SGHAT and CDR2 FQNNGV. V was clipped by 1 base and J by 4 bases; unmatched bases: 4.

The rearrangement uses TRBV7-2 and TRBJ2-7; TRBD2 aligns across 13 bases. The junction had 4 bases not matched to a gene; V was cut back by 0 bases and J by 5 bases. The CDR3 has 16 amino acids. The germline V gene has CDR1 SGHTA and CDR2 FQGNSA. In DNA, the CDR3 is TGTGCCAGCAGCTTAGCAGGACTAGCGGGAGTGAACGAGCAGTACTTC. Translating it yields CASSLAGLAGVNEQYF.

This chain connects TRBV11-2 to TRBJ2-7; 8 bases match TRBD2. Trimming at V came to 5 bases and at J to 3 bases, leaving 12 bases not matched to a gene. The CDR3 length is 16 residues. Germline-derived CDR1 and CDR2 are SGHAT and FQNNGV. CDR3 amino acids: CASSPGGPEKYYEQYF. The CDR3 DNA reads as TGTGCCAGCAGCCCGGGGGGGCCGGAAAAGTACTACGAGCAGTACTTC.

This clone was found once. The genes are TRBV4-1 and TRBJ1-2; tentative D call: TRBD1 (6 bases). Germline CDR1 and CDR2: MGHRA and YSYEKL. The V end lost 0 bases, the J end lost 7 bases, and 12 bases lay between the germline ends. The length of the CDR3 is 14 residues. The CDR3 here is CASSQDLAGVGYTF. Here the CDR3 DNA reads TGCGCCAGCAGCCAAGATCTGGCAGGGGTTGGCTACACCTTC.

The V and J genes are TRBV10-3 and TRBJ2-1; possible D gene TRBD1, 5 bases. CDR3 length: 13 residues. V lost 4 bases and J lost 5, with 9 bases in between. Germline CDR1 reads ENHRY; CDR2 reads SYGVKD. The CDR3 DNA sequence: TGTGCCATCAGTGCAGGCAGGGACAATGAGCAGTTCTTC. The encoded protein is CAISAGRDNEQFF.

This clone appeared a single time. The chain employs TRBV18 and TRBJ2-5; possible D gene TRBD1, 5 bases. Germline loops: CDR1 KGHSH, CDR2 LQKENI. V dropped 1 base and J dropped 1 base, with 10 bases sitting between them. This CDR3 spans 15 amino acids. The CDR3 nucleotides read TGTGCCAGCTCACCACTGCAGGGTAGCCAAGAGACCCAGTACTTC. Translating it yields CASSPLQGSQETQYF.

This sequence joins TRBV5-6 and TRBJ1-2; 9 bases line up with TRBD1. Trimming cost V 2 bases and J 4 bases; bases outside gene matches: 3. The CDR3 is 14 amino acids. Germline V gene sequence: CDR1 SGHDT, CDR2 YYEEEE. DNA of the CDR3: TGTGCCAGCAGCTTCGGACAGGGGCTCTATGGCTACACCTTC. Its translation: CASSFGQGLYGYTF. Combining the CDR3 with reference TRBV5-6 and TRBJ1-2 gives the whole variable domain DAGVTQSPTHLIKTRGQQVTLRCSPKSGHDTVSWYQQALGQGPQFIFQYYEEEERQRGNFPDRFSGHQFPNYSSELNVNALLLGDSALYLCASSFGQGLYGYTFGSGTRLTVV.

The V gene is TRBV7-2, the J gene TRBJ2-7, with D maybe TRBD1 (7 bases). The CDR3 has 15 residues. Germline CDR1 and CDR2: SGHTA and FQGNSA. Trimming left V 4 bases short and J 2 bases short, with 15 bases between. The CDR3 sequence: CASSYARDSTYEQYF. CDR3 DNA: TGTGCCAGCAGCTATGCGCGGGACAGTACCTACGAGCAGTACTTC. The whole variable domain, filled in from reference TRBV7-2 and TRBJ2-7, reads GAGVSQSPSNKVTEKGKDVELRCDPISGHTALYWYRQSLGQGLEFLIYFQGNSAPDKSGLPSDRFSAERTGGSVSTLTIQRTQQEDSAVYLCASSYARDSTYEQYFGPGTRLTVT.

CDR3: CASRPGVSYEQYF. Written as DNA, the CDR3 is TGTGCCAGCAGGCCCGGGGTCTCCTACGAGCAGTACTTC. This sequence joins TRBV7-9 and TRBJ2-7; D is perhaps TRBD2 (5 bases). The CDR3 length is 13 residues. Trimming stripped 6 bases from V and 0 bases from J, with 9 bases between. Germline lookup yields CDR1 SEHNR and CDR2 FQNEAQ (reference sequence).

The chain combines TRBV29-1 with TRBJ1-3, with D tentatively TRBD1 (6 bases). V was shortened by 6 bases and J by 10 bases, with 19 bases between the two germline ends. This CDR3 is 13 amino acids long. Germline CDR1 is SQVTM and CDR2 is ANQGSEA. For the CDR3, the DNA is TGCAGCGTCCAACAGGGAATTGGGAGTACCATATATTTT. Translation: CSVQQGIGSTIYF.

The V and J genes are TRBV4-2 and TRBJ2-3; TRBD2 agrees at 7 bases. This CDR3 spans 15 amino acids. CDR1 LGHNA and CDR2 YNFKEQ come from the germline V gene. V was clipped by 3 bases and J by 2 bases; unmatched bases: 5. This CDR3 reads CASSQVGGVTDTQYF. The CDR3 DNA is TGTGCCAGCAGCCAGGTGGGGGGGGTCACAGATACGCAGTATTTT.

The V gene is TRBV7-9, the J gene TRBJ2-7; D is possibly TRBD1 (6 bases). V shed 0 bases and J shed 1 base, with 10 bases lying between them. In germline, CDR1 is SEHNR, CDR2 FQNEAQ (reference sequence). This CDR3 is 15 amino acids long. The CDR3 sequence: CASSLANRESYEQYF. The CDR3 DNA reads as TGTGCCAGCAGCTTAGCGAACAGGGAATCCTACGAGCAGTACTTC.

CDR3 region: CASSIVGTAYEQYF. CDR3 sequence (DNA): TGTGCCAGTAGTATCGTTGGCACCGCCTACGAGCAGTACTTC. V gene TRBV19 combines with J gene TRBJ2-7; D unclear. The CDR3 covers 14 residues. V dropped 3 bases and J dropped 2 bases, with 11 bases sitting between them. Looked up from germline, CDR1 is LNHDA and CDR2 is SQIVND (reference sequence).

The rearrangement joins TRBV6-2 or TRBV6-3 to TRBJ1-3; the match to TRBD1 covers 7 bases. In germline, CDR1 is MNHEY, CDR2 SVGEGT. The CDR3 loop spans 14 amino acids. V was clipped by 5 bases and J by 5 bases; unmatched bases: 6. In DNA, the CDR3 is TGTGCCAGCAGTCCGGGACAGAGCAGAAACACCATATATTTT. Amino acids: CASSPGQSRNTIYF.

CDR3 sequence (DNA): TGTGCCAGCAGTTCCATGAGTACAGATACGCAGTATTTT. This encodes CASSSMSTDTQYF. The chain couples TRBV12-3 or TRBV12-4 to TRBJ2-3, with D hard to call. The CDR3 consists of 13 residues. Trimming cost V 4 bases and J 3 bases, with 8 bases left between them.

The genes are TRBV11-2 and TRBJ1-2; 8 positions agree with TRBD1. The CDR3 is 17 amino acids. Germline CDR1 reads SGHAT; CDR2 reads FQNNGV. Trimming cost V 2 bases and J 2 bases; bases outside gene matches: 10. The CDR3 reads CASSLPYGQGANYGYTF. As DNA, the CDR3 is TGTGCCAGCAGCTTACCCTATGGGCAGGGGGCGAACTATGGCTACACCTTC.

The V and J genes are TRBV29-1 and TRBJ2-2; maybe TRBD2 (6 bases). Germline assignment: CDR1 SQVTM and CDR2 ANQGSEA. The CDR3 sequence is 15 residues long. The ends were cut back, 3 bases at V and 7 bases at J, with 18 bases in the middle. CDR3 coding DNA: TGCAGCGTTGAGGCCCCTACTAGCAAGAACGGGGAGCTGTTTTTT. Translation gives CSVEAPTSKNGELFF.

V is TRBV27 and J is TRBJ1-6, with a possible D match to TRBD1 (6 bases). Germline V gene data show CDR1 as MNHEY and CDR2 as SMNVEV (reference sequence). The V end lost 2 bases, the J end lost 6 bases, and 8 bases lay between the germline ends. This CDR3 region has 14 residues. The CDR3 DNA sequence: TGTGCCAGCAGTTTAGGACAGTTTAATTCACCCCTCCACTTT. It encodes CASSLGQFNSPLHF.

This clone occurred once. J is TRBJ2-7 and V is TRBV5-1, with 8 positions matching TRBD2. The CDR3 sequence is 15 residues long. Germline loops: CDR1 SGHRS, CDR2 YFSETQ. Trimming removed 4 bases from V and 1 base from J; junction bases left unmatched: 7. CDR3 bases: TGCGCCAGCAGCACCCTAGGCGGGGGGTCCTACGAGCAGTACTTC. Its protein product is CASSTLGGGSYEQYF.

The V and J genes are TRBV5-5 and TRBJ2-3; TRBD1 might be the D (5 bases). V was cut by 2 bases and J by 0 bases, with 13 bases left in between. The V gene's germline CDR1 is SGHKS and CDR2 YYEKEE (reference sequence). CDR3 length equals 16 residues. CDR3 residues: CASSFGREGSTDTQYF. CDR3 bases: TGTGCCAGCAGCTTTGGCAGGGAAGGGAGCACAGATACGCAGTATTTT.